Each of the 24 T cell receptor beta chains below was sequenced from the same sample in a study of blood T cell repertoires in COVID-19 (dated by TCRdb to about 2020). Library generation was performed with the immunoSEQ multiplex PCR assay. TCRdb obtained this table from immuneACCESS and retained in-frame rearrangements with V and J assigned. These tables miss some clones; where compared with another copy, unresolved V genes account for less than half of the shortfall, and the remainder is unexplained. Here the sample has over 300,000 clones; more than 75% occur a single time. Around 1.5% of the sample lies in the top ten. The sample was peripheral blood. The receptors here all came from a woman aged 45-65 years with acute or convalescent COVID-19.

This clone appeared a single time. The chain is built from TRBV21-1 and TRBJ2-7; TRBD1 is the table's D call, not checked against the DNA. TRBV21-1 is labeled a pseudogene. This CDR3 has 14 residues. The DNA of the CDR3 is TGTGCCAGCAGCAAAACAGGGCGCTCCTACGAGCAGTACTTC. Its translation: CASSKTGRSYEQYF.

This chain's CDR3 is CASSLVGRVDTEAFF. The CDR3 coding sequence is TGTGCCAGCAGCTTGGTAGGCAGGGTCGACACTGAAGCTTTCTTT. The chain is built from TRBV5-6 and TRBJ1-1; a possible D gene is TRBD1 (5 bases). Germline lookup yields CDR1 SGHDT and CDR2 YYEEEE. CDR3 length: 15 amino acids. Trimming cost V 0 bases and J 3 bases, with 12 bases left between them.

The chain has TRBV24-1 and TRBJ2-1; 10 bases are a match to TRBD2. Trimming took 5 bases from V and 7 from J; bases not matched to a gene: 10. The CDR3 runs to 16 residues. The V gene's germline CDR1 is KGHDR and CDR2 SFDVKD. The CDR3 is CATSGSGRARGNEQFF. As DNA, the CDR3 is TGTGCCACCAGTGGGAGCGGGAGGGCCCGTGGGAATGAGCAGTTCTTC.

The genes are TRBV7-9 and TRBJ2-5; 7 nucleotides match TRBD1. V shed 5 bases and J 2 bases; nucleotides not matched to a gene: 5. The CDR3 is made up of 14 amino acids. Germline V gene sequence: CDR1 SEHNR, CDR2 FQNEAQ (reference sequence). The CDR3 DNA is TGTGCCAGCAGCCAAATACAGGGGCAAGAGACCCAGTACTTC. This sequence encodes CASSQIQGQETQYF.

The DNA for the CDR3 is TGTGCCAGCAGTCCAGGGGGAACCCCCTACGAGCAGTACTTC. It yields the protein CASSPGGTPYEQYF. The J gene is TRBJ2-7, the V gene TRBV6-2 or TRBV6-3; TRBD1 agrees at 7 bases. CDR1 and CDR2 (germline): MNHEY, SVGEGT. The V and J ends lost 5 bases and 2 bases, in that order; junction bases with no gene match: 6. The CDR3 runs to 14 residues.

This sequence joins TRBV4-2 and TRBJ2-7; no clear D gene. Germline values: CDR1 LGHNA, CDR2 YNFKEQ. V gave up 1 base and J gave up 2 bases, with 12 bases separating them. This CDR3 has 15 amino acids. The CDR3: CASSQVPDLTYEQYF. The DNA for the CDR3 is TGTGCCAGCAGCCAAGTACCCGATCTAACCTACGAGCAGTACTTC.

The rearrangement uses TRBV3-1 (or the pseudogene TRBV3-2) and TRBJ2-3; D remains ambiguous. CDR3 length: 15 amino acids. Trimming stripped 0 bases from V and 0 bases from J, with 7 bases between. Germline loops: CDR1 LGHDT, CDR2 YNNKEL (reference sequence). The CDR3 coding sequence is TGTGCCAGCAGCCAAGATCACACGAGCACAGATACGCAGTATTTT. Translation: CASSQDHTSTDTQYF.

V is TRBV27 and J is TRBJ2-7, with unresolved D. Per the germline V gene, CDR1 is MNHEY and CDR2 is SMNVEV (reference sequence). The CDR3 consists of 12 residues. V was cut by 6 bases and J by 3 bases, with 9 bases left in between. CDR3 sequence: CASRSRYYEQYF. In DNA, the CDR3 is TGTGCCAGCAGGTCGAGGTACTACGAGCAGTACTTC.

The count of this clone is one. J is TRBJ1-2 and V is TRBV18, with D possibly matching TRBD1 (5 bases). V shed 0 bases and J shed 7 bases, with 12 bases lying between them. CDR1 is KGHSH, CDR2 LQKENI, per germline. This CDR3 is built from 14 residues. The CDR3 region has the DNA TGTGCCAGCTCACCACCAGGTCCTGGGGCTGGCTACACCTTC. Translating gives CASSPPGPGAGYTF.

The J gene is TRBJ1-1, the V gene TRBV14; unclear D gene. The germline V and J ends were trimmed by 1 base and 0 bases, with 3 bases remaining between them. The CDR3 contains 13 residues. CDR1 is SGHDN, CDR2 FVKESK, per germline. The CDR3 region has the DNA TGTGCCAGCAGCCAAGCCTTGAACACTGAAGCTTTCTTT. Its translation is CASSQALNTEAFF.

The CDR3 sequence: CASSRDRNEQFF. DNA of the CDR3: TGCGCCAGCAGCAGGGACAGGAATGAGCAGTTCTTC. This sequence joins TRBV5-1 and TRBJ2-1; 8 nucleotides align to TRBD1. Germline CDR1 SGHRS, CDR2 YFSETQ. The CDR3 is 12 amino acids. V shed 4 bases and J 7 bases; nucleotides not matched to a gene: 1.

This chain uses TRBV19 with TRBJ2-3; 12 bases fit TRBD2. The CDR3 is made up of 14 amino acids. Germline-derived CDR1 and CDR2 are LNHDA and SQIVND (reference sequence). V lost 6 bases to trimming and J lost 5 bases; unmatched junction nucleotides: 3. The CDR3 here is CASSQGLAGDTQYF. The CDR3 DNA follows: TGTGCCAGTAGCCAGGGACTAGCGGGAGATACGCAGTATTTT.

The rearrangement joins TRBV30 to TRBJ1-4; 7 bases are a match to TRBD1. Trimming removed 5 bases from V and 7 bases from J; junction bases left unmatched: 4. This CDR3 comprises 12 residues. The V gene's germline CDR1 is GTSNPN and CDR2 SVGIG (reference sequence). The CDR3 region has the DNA TGTGCCTGGGCCACAGGGGTTGAAAAACTGTTTTTT. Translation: CAWATGVEKLFF. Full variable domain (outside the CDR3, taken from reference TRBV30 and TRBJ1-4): SQTIHQWPATLVQPVGSPLSLECTVEGTSNPNLYWYRQAAGRGLQLLFYSVGIGQISSEVPQNLSASRPQDRQFILSSKKLLLSDSGFYLCAWATGVEKLFFGSGTQLSVL.

The CDR3 loop is CASSLADWEAFF. Here the CDR3 DNA reads TGTGCCAGCAGTTTAGCGGACTGGGAAGCTTTCTTT. The chain combines TRBV28 with TRBJ1-1; no definite D call. CDR1 and CDR2 (germline): MDHEN, SYDVKM. The CDR3 extends over 12 amino acids. V was pared by 2 bases and J by 8 bases, with 9 bases between.

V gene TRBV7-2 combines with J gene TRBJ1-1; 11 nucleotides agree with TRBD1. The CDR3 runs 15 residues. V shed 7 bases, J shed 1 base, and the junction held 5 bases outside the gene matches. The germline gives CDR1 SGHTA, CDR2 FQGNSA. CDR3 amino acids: CASIRTGGPNTEAFF. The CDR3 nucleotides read TGTGCCAGCATCCGGACAGGGGGCCCGAACACTGAAGCTTTCTTT.

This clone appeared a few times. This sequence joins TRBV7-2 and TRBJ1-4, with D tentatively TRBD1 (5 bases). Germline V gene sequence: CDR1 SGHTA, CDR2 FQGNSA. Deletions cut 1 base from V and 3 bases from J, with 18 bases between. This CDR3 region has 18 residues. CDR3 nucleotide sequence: TGTGCCAGCAGCTTAGATCATCGGCTGGACAAAGCTAATGAAAAACTGTTTTTT. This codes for CASSLDHRLDKANEKLFF.

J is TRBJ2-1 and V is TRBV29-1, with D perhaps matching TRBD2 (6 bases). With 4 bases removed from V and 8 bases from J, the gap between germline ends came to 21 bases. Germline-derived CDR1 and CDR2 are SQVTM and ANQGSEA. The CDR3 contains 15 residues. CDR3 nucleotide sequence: TGCAGCGTTGGAATGGCGAGGAGGGCCATACATGAGCAGTTCTTC. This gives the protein CSVGMARRAIHEQFF.

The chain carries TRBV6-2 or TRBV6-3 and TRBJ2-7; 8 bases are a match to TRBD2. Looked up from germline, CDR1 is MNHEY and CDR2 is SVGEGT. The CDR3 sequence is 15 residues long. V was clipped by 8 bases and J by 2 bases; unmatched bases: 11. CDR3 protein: CASRRGGYQTYEQYF. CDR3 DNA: TGTGCCAGCCGCCGGGGGGGCTACCAAACCTACGAGCAGTACTTC.

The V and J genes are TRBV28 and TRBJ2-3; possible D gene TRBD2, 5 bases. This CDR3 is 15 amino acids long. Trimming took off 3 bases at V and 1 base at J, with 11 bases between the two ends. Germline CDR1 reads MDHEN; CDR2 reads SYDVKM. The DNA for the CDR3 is TGTGCCAGCAGTTTTCGAGGGCCGGGCACAGATACGCAGTATTTT. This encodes CASSFRGPGTDTQYF.

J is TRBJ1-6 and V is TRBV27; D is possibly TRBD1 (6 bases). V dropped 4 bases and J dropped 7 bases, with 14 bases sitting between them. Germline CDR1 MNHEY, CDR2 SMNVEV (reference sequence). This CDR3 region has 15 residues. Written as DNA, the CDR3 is TGTGCCAGCAGTTCGGGGGGGCTCTGGAATTCACCCCTCCACTTT. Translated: CASSSGGLWNSPLHF.

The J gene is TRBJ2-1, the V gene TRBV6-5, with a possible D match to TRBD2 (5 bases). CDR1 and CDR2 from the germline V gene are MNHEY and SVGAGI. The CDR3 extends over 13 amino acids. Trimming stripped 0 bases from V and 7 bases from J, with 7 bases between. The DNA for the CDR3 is TGTGCCAGCAGTTACTCGCCGGGAAATGAGCAGTTCTTC. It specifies CASSYSPGNEQFF.

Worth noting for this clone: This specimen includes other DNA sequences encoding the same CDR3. The CDR3 DNA follows: TGTGCCAGCAGTTTCAGACAGGGCAATCAGCCCCAGCATTTT. Its translation is CASSFRQGNQPQHF. V and J are TRBV6-5 and TRBJ1-5, with D perhaps matching TRBD1 (6 bases). Per the germline V gene, CDR1 is MNHEY and CDR2 is SVGAGI. The ends were cut back, 4 bases at V and 2 bases at J, with 9 bases in the middle. This CDR3 region has 14 residues.

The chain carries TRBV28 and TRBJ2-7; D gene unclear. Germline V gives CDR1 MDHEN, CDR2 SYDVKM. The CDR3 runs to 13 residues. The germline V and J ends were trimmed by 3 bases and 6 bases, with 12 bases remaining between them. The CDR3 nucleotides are TGTGCCAGCAGTTTTTTACCCAGCGCCGAGCAGTACTTC. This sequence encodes CASSFLPSAEQYF.

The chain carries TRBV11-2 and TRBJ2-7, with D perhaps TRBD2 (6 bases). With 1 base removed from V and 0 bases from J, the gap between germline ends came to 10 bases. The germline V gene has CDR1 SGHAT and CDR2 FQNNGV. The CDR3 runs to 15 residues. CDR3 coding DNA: TGTGCCAGCAGCTTAGCTTTAGCGGTCTCCTACGAGCAGTACTTC. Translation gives CASSLALAVSYEQYF.